The table lists the clone carrying this TCR beta chain with many counts. Its target is not known. This specimen belongs to a study of human T cells and chemical hapten exposure. Study results and caveats: It was expanded TCRs that formed significantly more large CDR3 similarity clusters than controls did.

Time point of the sample: patch test 1, 2 weeks after DPC sensitization. Documented treatment: therapeutic diphenylcyclopropenone sensitization with weekly scalp DPC. Donation of samples came from alopecia patients who were 18 to 70 years old and suitable for DPC. Total RNA was isolated from whole blood that had not been fractionated. The V end lost 2 bases, the J end lost 3 bases, and 14 bases lay between the germline ends. The CDR3 loop spans 16 amino acids. Germline V gene lookup returns CDR1 MGHRA and CDR2 YSYEKL. One entry per CDR3 protein results from TCRdb running MiXCR on the RACE reads. The sample yields tens of thousands of distinct CDR3 sequences, 12% seen once.

The source is a woman aged 60 to 75 with alopecia areata. Some clones in this sample may be carry-over from other donors' samples. This chain uses TRBV4-1 with TRBJ1-5; D not certain. The sample was whole blood, taken in connection with sensitization to the hapten diphenylcyclopropenone (DPC). CDR3 protein: CASSQLIGRINQPQHF. In DNA form, the CDR3 reads TGCGCCAGCAGCCAATTAATAGGCAGGATCAATCAGCCCCAGCATTTT.